This T cell receptor beta chain was sequenced for a study of high-grade serous ovarian cancer treatment subgroups. At the level of the study: Samples averaged around 14,000 reads and several thousand unique TCR beta rearrangements. Overall study findings and caveats: TCR clonal relatedness correlated positively with neoantigen level. Same-patient tumor repertoires overlapped at about 0.1 to 0.8; different patients barely overlapped.

Turning to this clone: Its antigen remains unknown.

Assay: immunoSEQ multiplex PCR; the TCRdb copy retains only in-frame clones and omits some. Of about 4,900 clones listed, roughly 70% were seen once; the top ten hold less than 9.5%. With 1 base removed from V and 8 bases from J, the gap between germline ends came to 7 bases. Germline lookup yields CDR1 SGHDT and CDR2 YYEEEE. The CDR3 contains 12 residues. Tumor samples were obtained before definitive surgery or chemotherapy. Sequenced sample: tumor tissue. This receptor was obtained from a human donor with high-grade serous ovarian cancer. This sequence joins TRBV5-6 and TRBJ2-1; maybe TRBD1 (6 bases). CDR3 residues: CASSLYRDEQFF. The CDR3 DNA is TGTGCCAGCAGCTTGTACAGGGATGAGCAGTTCTTC.